The sequence of this T cell receptor beta chain was determined in a study of blood T cell repertoires in COVID-19. The data were produced by immunoSEQ multiplex PCR, yet TCRdb's version contains in-frame clones alone and is incomplete. The top ten clones hold about 0.8% of a sample with roughly 190,000 clones, 70% to 90% of them seen once. The V gene's germline CDR1 is MGHDK and CDR2 SYGVNS. The CDR3 extends over 15 amino acids. J gave up 1 base and V 5 bases, and 7 bases lay outside the gene matches. Sequenced input: PBMCs or T cells enriched from blood (not recorded which). The sequence came from a woman aged 18 to 35 who had recovered from COVID-19. The chain combines TRBV25-1 with TRBJ1-1; 7 bases are a match to TRBD1. The CDR3 spells CASSRQGASNTEAFF. DNA for the CDR3: TGTGCCAGCAGTCGACAGGGAGCATCGAACACTGAAGCTTTCTTT.